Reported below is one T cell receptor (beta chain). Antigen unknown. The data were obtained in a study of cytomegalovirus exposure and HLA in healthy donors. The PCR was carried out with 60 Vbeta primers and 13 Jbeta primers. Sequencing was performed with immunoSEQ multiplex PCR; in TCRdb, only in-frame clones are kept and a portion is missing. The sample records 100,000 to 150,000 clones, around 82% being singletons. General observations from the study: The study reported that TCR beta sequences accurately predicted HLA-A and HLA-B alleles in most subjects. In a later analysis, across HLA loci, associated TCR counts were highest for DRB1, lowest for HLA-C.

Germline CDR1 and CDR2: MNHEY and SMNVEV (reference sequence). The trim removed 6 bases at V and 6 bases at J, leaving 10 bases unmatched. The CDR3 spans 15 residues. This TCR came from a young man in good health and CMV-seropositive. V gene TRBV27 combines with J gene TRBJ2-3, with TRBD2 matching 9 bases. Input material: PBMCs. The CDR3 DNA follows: TGTGCCAGCAGCTTCTTAGCGGGAGACCTCGATACGCAGTATTTT. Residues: CASSFLAGDLDTQYF.